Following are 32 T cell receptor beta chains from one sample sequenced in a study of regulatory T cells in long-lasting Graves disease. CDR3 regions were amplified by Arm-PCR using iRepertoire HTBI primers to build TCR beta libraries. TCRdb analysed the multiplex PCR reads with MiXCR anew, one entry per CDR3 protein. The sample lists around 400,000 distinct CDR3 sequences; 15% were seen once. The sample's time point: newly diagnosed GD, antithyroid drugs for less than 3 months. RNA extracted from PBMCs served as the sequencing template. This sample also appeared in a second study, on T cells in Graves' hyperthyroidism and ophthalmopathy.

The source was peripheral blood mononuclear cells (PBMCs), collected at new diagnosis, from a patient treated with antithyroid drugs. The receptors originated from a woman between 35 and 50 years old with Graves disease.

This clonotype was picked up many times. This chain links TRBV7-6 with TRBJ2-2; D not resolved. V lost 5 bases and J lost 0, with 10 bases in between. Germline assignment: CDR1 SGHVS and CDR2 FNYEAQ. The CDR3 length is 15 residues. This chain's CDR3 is CASSRTVTNTGELFF. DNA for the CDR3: TGTGCCAGCAGCCGGACGGTGACGAACACCGGGGAGCTGTTTTTT.

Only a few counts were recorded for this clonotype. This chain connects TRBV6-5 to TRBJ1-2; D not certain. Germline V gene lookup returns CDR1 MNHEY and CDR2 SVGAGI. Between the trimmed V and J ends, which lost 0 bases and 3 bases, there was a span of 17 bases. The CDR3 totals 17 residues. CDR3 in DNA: TGTGCCAGCAGTTACTCCCTTGCGGTCCAGAGATACTATGGCTACACCTTC. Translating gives CASSYSLAVQRYYGYTF.

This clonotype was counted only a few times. CDR3 in amino acids: CASRRPGQSYEQYF. DNA for the CDR3: TGTGCCAGCAGACGCCCGGGACAAAGTTACGAGCAGTACTTC. The chain recombines TRBV6-1 with TRBJ2-7; D is possibly TRBD1 (6 bases). The V and J ends lost 6 bases and 4 bases respectively, with 16 bases between them. This CDR3 is built from 14 residues. In germline, CDR1 is MNHNS, CDR2 SASEGT.

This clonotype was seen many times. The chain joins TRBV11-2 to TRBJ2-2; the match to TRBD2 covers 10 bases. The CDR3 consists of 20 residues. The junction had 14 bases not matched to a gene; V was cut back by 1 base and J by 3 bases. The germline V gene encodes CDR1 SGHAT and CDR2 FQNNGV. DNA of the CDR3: TGTGCCAGCAGCTTAGTCGCCTATCGGTTAGCGGGAGGTGACACCGGGGAGCTGTTTTTT. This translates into CASSLVAYRLAGGDTGELFF.

For the CDR3, the DNA is TGCAGTGCTAGAGTGGGGGCAGGGGGCGGTTACACTGAAGCTTTCTTT. Translation gives CSARVGAGGGYTEAFF. V is TRBV20-1 and J is TRBJ1-1; 8 bases are a match to TRBD1. Trimming cost V 1 base and J 3 bases; bases outside gene matches: 10. The CDR3 totals 16 residues. Germline V gene lookup returns CDR1 DFQATT and CDR2 SNEGSKA (reference sequence).

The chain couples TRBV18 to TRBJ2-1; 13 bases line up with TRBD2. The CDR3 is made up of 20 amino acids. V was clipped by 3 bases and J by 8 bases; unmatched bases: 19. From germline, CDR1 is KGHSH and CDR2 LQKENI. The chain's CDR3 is CASSPDEATSGRFGLDEQFF. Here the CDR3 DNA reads TGTGCCAGCTCACCCGATGAAGCGACTAGCGGGAGGTTTGGGTTGGATGAGCAGTTCTTC.

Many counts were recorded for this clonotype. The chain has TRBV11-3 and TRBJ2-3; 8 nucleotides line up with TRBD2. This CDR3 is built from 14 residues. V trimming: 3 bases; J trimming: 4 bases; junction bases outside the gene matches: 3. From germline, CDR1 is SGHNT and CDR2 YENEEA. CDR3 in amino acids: CASSFPGGADTQYF. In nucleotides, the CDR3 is TGTGCCAGCAGCTTCCCGGGGGGGGCAGATACGCAGTATTTT. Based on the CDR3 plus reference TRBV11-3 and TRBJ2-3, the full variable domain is EAGVVQSPRYKIIEKKQPVAFWCNPISGHNTLYWYLQNLGQGPELLIRYENEEAVDDSQLPKDRFSAERLKGVDSTLKIQPAELGDSAVYLCASSFPGGADTQYFGPGTRLTVL.

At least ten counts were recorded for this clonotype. CDR3 sequence reads: CASSFGLLAGGYNEQFF. CDR3 coding DNA: TGTGCCAGCAGCTTCGGTCTCCTAGCGGGAGGGTACAATGAGCAGTTCTTC. The chain uses TRBV7-8 and TRBJ2-1; 12 positions match TRBD2. The CDR3 runs 17 residues. Germline V CDR1 and CDR2: SGHVS, FQNEAQ. Germline trimming cut 3 bases from V and 4 bases from J; bases unmatched to any gene: 7.

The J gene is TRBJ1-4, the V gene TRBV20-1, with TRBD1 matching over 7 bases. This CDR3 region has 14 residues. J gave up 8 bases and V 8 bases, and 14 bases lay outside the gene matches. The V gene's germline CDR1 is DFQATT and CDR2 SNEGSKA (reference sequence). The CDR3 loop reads CSTTDKGAREKLFF. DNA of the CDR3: TGCAGTACAACAGACAAGGGGGCGCGCGAAAAACTGTTTTTT.

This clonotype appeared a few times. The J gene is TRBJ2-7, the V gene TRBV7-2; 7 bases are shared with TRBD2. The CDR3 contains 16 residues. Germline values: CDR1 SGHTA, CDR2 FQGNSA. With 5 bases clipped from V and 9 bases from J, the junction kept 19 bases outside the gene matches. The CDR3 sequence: CASSPPRGGRGAVQYF. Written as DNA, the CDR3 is TGTGCCAGCAGCCCCCCTCGGGGCGGGAGAGGGGCCGTGCAGTACTTC. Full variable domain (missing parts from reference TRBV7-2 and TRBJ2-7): GAGVSQSPSNKVTEKGKDVELRCDPISGHTALYWYRQSLGQGLEFLIYFQGNSAPDKSGLPSDRFSAERTGGSVSTLTIQRTQQEDSAVYLCASSPPRGGRGAVQYFGPGTRLTVT.

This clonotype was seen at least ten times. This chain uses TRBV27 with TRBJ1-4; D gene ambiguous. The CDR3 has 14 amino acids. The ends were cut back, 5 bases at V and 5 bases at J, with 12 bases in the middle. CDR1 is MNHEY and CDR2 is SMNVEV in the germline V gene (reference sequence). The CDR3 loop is CASSMGSPNEKLFF. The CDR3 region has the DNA TGTGCCAGCAGTATGGGCAGTCCAAATGAAAAACTGTTTTTT.

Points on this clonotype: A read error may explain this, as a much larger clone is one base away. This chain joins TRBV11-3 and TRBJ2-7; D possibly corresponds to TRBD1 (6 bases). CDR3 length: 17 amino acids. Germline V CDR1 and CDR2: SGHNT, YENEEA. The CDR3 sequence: CASGLGGNSHSSYEQYF. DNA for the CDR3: TGTGCCAGCGGCTTAGGGGGAAATTCCCACTCCTCCTACGAGCAGTACTTC.

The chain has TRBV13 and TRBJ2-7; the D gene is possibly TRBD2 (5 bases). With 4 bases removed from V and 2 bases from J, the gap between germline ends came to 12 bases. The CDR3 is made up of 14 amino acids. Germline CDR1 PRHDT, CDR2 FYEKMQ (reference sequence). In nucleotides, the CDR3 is TGTGCCAGCAGCTCCGAGGGTATCCCCTACGAGCAGTACTTC. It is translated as CASSSEGIPYEQYF.

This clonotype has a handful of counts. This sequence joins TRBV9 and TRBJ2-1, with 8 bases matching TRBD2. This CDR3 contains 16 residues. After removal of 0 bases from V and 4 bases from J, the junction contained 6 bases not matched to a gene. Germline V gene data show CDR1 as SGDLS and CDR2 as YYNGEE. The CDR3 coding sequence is TGTGCCAGCAGCGTAGGCCGGGAGGGATTTTACAATGAGCAGTTCTTC. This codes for CASSVGREGFYNEQFF.

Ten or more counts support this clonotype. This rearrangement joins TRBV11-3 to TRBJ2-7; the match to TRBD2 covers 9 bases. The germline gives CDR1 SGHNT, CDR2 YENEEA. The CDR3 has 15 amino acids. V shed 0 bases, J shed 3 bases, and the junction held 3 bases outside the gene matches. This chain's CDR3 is CASSLEASGIYEQYF. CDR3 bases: TGTGCCAGCAGCTTAGAGGCTAGCGGGATCTACGAGCAGTACTTC.

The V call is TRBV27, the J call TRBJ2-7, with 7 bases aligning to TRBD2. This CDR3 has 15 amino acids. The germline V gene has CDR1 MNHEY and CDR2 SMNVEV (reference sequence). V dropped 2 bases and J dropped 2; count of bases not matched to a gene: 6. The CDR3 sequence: CASSLVGRGAYEQYF. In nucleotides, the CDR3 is TGTGCCAGCAGTTTAGTAGGGAGGGGAGCCTACGAGCAGTACTTC.

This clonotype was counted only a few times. As DNA, the CDR3 is TGCGCCAGCAGCCAAGATCCCGGTCCGGATGAAAAACTGTTTTTT. Translation gives CASSQDPGPDEKLFF. The rearrangement joins TRBV4-1 to TRBJ1-4; the D is unclear. Germline assignment: CDR1 MGHRA and CDR2 YSYEKL. CDR3 size: 15 residues. The V gene lost 0 bases and the J gene lost 6 bases, with 11 bases spanning the gap.

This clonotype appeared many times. The CDR3 region is CSATGGTSGTSSYNEQFF. The CDR3 bases are TGCAGTGCTACCGGGGGGACTAGCGGGACAAGCTCCTACAATGAGCAGTTCTTC. The chain employs TRBV20-1 and TRBJ2-1; TRBD2 aligns across 13 bases. The CDR3 contains 18 residues. V shed 4 bases and J 0 bases; nucleotides not matched to a gene: 9. Germline V gives CDR1 DFQATT, CDR2 SNEGSKA (reference sequence).

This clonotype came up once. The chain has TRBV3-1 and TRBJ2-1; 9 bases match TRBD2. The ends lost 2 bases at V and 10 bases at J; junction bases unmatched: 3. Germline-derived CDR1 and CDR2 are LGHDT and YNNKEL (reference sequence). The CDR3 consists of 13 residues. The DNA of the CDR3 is TGTGCCAGCAGCCAACTAGCGGGACGGGAGCAGTTCTTC. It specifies CASSQLAGREQFF.

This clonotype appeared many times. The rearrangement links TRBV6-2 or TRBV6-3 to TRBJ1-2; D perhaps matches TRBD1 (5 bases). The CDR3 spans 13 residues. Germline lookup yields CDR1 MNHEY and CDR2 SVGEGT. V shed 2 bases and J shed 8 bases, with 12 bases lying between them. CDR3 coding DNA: TGTGCCAGCAGTTACGGGGGAGTAAGGGGCTACACCTTC. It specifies CASSYGGVRGYTF.

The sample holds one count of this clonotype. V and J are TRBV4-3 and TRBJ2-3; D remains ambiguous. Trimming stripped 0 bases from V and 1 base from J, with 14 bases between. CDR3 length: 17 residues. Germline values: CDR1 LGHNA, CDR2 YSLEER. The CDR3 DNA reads TGCGCCAGCAGCCAAGATTGGAGATCCGAGGGCACAGATACGCAGTATTTT. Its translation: CASSQDWRSEGTDTQYF.

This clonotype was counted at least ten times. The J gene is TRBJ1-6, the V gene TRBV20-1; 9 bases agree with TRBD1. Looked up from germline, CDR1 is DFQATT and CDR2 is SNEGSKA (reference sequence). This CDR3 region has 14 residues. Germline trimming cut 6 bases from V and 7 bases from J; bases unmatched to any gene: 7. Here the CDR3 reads CSAQQGQGNSPLHF. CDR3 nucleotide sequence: TGCAGTGCACAACAGGGACAGGGAAATTCACCCCTCCACTTT.

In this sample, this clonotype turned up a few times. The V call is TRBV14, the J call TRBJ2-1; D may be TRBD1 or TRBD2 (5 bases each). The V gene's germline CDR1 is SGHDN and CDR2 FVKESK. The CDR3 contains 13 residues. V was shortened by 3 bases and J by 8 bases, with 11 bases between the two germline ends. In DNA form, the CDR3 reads TGTGCCAGCAGCCAGGGACCCACCCATGAGCAGTTCTTC. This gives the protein CASSQGPTHEQFF.

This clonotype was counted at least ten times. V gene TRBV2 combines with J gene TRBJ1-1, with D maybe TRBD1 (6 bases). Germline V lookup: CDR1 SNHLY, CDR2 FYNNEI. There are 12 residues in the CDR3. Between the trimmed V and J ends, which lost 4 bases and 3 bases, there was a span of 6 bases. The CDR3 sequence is CASSGQDTEAFF. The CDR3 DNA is TGTGCCAGCAGTGGACAGGACACTGAAGCTTTCTTT.

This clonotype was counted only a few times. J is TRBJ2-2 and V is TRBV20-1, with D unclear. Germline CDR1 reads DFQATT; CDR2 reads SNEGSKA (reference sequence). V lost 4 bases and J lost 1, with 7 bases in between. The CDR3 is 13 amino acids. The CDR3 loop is CSANIRNTGELFF. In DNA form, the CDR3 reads TGCAGTGCTAATATCAGGAACACCGGGGAGCTGTTTTTT.

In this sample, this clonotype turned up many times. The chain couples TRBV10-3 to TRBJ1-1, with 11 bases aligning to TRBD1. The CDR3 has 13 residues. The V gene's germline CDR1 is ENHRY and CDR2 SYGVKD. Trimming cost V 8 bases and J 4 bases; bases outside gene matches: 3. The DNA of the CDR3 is TGTGCCATCGGGGGGACAGGGGGCACTGAAGCTTTCTTT. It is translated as CAIGGTGGTEAFF.

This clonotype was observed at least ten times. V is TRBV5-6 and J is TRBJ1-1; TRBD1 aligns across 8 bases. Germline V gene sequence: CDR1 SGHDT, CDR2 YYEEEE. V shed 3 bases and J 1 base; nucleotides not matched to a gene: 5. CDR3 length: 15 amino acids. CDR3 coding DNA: TGTGCCAGCAGCTCAGATGACAGGGGGAACACTGAAGCTTTCTTT. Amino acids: CASSSDDRGNTEAFF.

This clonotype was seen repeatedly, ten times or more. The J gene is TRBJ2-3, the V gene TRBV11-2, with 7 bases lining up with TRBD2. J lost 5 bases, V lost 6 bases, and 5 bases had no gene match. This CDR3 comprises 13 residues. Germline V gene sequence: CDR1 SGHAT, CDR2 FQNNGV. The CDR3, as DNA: TGTGCCAGCAGTTTCTGGGGGGGAGATACGCAGTATTTT. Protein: CASSFWGGDTQYF.

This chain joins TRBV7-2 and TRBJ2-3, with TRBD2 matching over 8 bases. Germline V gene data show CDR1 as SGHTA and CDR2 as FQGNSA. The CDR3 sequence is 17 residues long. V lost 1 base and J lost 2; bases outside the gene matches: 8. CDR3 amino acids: CASSLERGRPHTDTQYF. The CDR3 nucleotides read TGTGCCAGCAGCTTAGAACGCGGGAGGCCACACACAGATACGCAGTATTTT.

Here the CDR3 DNA reads TGTGCCAGCAGCTCCCCGTTTTGGGCCTACGAGCAGTACTTC. Amino acid sequence: CASSSPFWAYEQYF. The chain employs TRBV7-9 and TRBJ2-7; D ambiguous. V was shortened by 4 bases and J by 2 bases, with 12 bases between the two germline ends. The V gene's germline CDR1 is SEHNR and CDR2 FQNEAQ (reference sequence). The CDR3 contains 14 residues.

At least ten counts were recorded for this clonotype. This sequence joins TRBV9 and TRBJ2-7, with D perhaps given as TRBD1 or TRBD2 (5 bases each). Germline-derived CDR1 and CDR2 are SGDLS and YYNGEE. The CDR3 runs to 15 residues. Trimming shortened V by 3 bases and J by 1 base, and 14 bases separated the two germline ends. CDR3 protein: CASSASPGPSYEQYF. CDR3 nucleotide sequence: TGTGCCAGCAGCGCCTCACCGGGGCCGTCCTACGAGCAGTACTTC.

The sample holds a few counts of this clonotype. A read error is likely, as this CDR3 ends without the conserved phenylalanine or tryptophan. The CDR3 sequence: CASSLPGNTEAFL. In nucleotides, the CDR3 is TGTGCCAGCAGCTTGCCCGGGAACACTGAAGCTTTCCTT. The chain links TRBV7-9 to TRBJ1-1; the D is unclear. The germline CDR1 and CDR2 sequences are SEHNR and FQNEAQ (reference sequence). This CDR3 is 13 amino acids long. V was cut by 3 bases and J by 1 base, with 6 bases left in between.